The present T cell receptor (beta chain) was sequenced within a study of blood T cell repertoires in COVID-19. Study-level information: Collection of acute and convalescent COVID-19 samples took place in the United States, Italy and Spain. T cells, B-cell-depleted T cells, or PBMCs provided the cDNA or gDNA that served as material.

Germline CDR1 GTSNPN, CDR2 SVGIG (reference sequence). CDR3 length equals 15 residues. With 1 base clipped from V and 1 base from J, the junction kept 7 bases outside the gene matches. Per the authors' pipeline: Amplifying reference gene primers gave estimates of nucleated cell counts. Profiled with immunoSEQ multiplex PCR; TCRdb holds only in-frame clones, not every one. V and J calls and clone size are as listed in that table; D and trimming were resolved from the DNA. The sample lists over 150,000 clones; less than 80% were seen once. The rearrangement joins TRBV30 to TRBJ2-7; 7 nucleotides line up with TRBD1. The sequencing input was peripheral blood. The source is a woman in her forties or fifties with acute or convalescent COVID-19. CDR3 DNA: TGTGCCTGGAGTGGGGACAGTACCATTTCCTACGAGCAGTACTTC. Encoded protein: CAWSGDSTISYEQYF.